The 23 T cell receptor beta chains in this list originate from one sample, sequenced in a study of blood T cells in healthy people across ages. The authors ran a second PCR of roughly 6 to 11 cycles using a sample-barcoded 5' primer and a J-beta primer mix. Using its own MiXCR run on the 5' RACE reads, TCRdb lists one record per CDR3 protein. The data contain about 1.6 million distinct CDR3 sequences, about 31% of them singletons. The sequenced sample consisted of blood. The origin of the receptors is a woman in her 30s in good health.

V gene TRBV6-6 combines with J gene TRBJ1-2, with 9 bases that match TRBD1. The CDR3 has 15 amino acids. From germline, CDR1 is MNHNY and CDR2 SVGAGI (reference sequence). With 4 bases clipped from V and 3 bases from J, the junction kept 6 bases outside the gene matches. The CDR3 sequence is CASSCGQGIYYGYTF. CDR3 in DNA: TGTGCCAGCAGTTGCGGACAGGGGATCTACTATGGCTACACCTTC.

This sequence joins TRBV27 and TRBJ2-3; D gene ambiguous. Trimming stripped 2 bases from V and 7 bases from J, with 13 bases between. CDR1 MNHEY and CDR2 SMNVEV come from the germline V gene (reference sequence). This CDR3 has 14 residues. CDR3: CASSLGPASYTQYF. DNA for the CDR3: TGTGCCAGCAGTTTAGGGCCCGCCTCATATACGCAGTATTTT.

V is TRBV7-2 and J is TRBJ2-1; TRBD2 agrees at 10 bases. Per the germline V gene, CDR1 is SGHTA and CDR2 is FQGNSA. The CDR3 length is 15 residues. Losses at the gene ends were 5 bases for V and 6 bases for J; bases not matched to a gene: 7. The CDR3 nucleotides read TGTGCCAGCAGCGAGGCTAGCGGGAGAATCAATGAGCAGTTCTTC. Encoded protein: CASSEASGRINEQFF.

The rearrangement links TRBV27 to TRBJ2-1; 8 nucleotides agree with TRBD1. V lost 5 bases and J lost 2; bases outside the gene matches: 5. CDR1 is MNHEY and CDR2 is SMNVEV in the germline V gene (reference sequence). The length of the CDR3 is 15 residues. For the CDR3, the DNA is TGTGCCAGCAGTATCGGGACAGGTACCTACAATGAGCAGTTCTTC. This encodes CASSIGTGTYNEQFF.

This clonotype was seen many times. The genes are TRBV12-3 or TRBV12-4 and TRBJ2-5, with unresolved D. Trimming stripped 1 base from V and 5 bases from J, with 8 bases between. The CDR3 contains 13 residues. CDR3 residues: CASSLGQAETQYF. The DNA of the CDR3 is TGTGCCAGCAGTTTAGGGCAGGCTGAGACCCAGTACTTC.

The V gene is TRBV27, the J gene TRBJ1-5; no clear D. The germline CDR1 and CDR2 sequences are MNHEY and SMNVEV (reference sequence). This CDR3 has 15 residues. With 6 bases removed from V and 1 base from J, the gap between germline ends came to 13 bases. The DNA for the CDR3 is TGTGCCAGCAGAGCCGCGTCATTGAGCAATCAGCCCCAGCATTTT. Its translation: CASRAASLSNQPQHF.

The genes are TRBV20-1 and TRBJ1-2; D unresolved. The length of the CDR3 is 13 residues. Germline V lookup: CDR1 DFQATT, CDR2 SNEGSKA (reference sequence). The CDR3 protein is CGSLGGNNYGYTF. The CDR3 DNA sequence: TGCGGAAGCCTAGGCGGGAATAACTATGGCTACACCTTC.

This clonotype came up many times. This chain connects TRBV27 to TRBJ2-7; a weak D match, TRBD1 (6 bases). The CDR3 spans 14 residues. Per germline, CDR1 MNHEY and CDR2 SMNVEV (reference sequence). Trimming cost V 6 bases and J 4 bases, with 16 bases left between them. The CDR3 sequence is CASRPGQIYYEQYF. In DNA form, the CDR3 reads TGTGCCAGCAGGCCAGGACAGATTTATTACGAGCAGTACTTC.

This clonotype has just a few counts. This rearrangement joins TRBV15 to TRBJ2-2; unclear D gene. The CDR3 has 16 residues. V lost 5 bases to trimming and J lost 6 bases, with 19 bases between them. From germline, CDR1 is LNHNV and CDR2 YYDKDF (reference sequence). CDR3 protein: CATSQIGSVQAGELFF. Written as DNA, the CDR3 is TGTGCCACCAGCCAGATCGGTTCCGTGCAGGCCGGGGAGCTGTTTTTT.

On this clonotype: This is likely an artifact of a read error, given a far larger clone one base away. The genes are TRBV9 and TRBJ1-2; 9 bases are shared with TRBD1. CDR1 and CDR2 from the germline V gene are SGDLS and YYNGEE. The CDR3 totals 14 residues. Trimming at V came to 7 bases and at J to 2 bases, leaving 6 bases not matched to a gene. CDR3 loop: CASRPGTGNYGYTF. CDR3 sequence (DNA): TGTGCCAGCCGCCCCGGGACAGGGAACTATGGCTACACCTTC.

CDR3 sequence: CSVEGDVKGGGDEQYF. Here the CDR3 DNA reads TGCAGCGTTGAAGGGGACGTAAAGGGGGGGGGCGATGAGCAGTACTTC. This sequence joins TRBV29-1 and TRBJ2-5, with D tentatively TRBD2 (7 bases). This CDR3 is 16 amino acids long. V was clipped by 1 base and J by 11 bases, with 26 bases between them. The germline gives CDR1 SQVTM, CDR2 ANQGSEA.

The chain carries TRBV15 and TRBJ1-1; no reliable D call. CDR3 size: 16 residues. Looked up from germline, CDR1 is LNHNV and CDR2 is YYDKDF (reference sequence). V gave up 3 bases and J gave up 7 bases, with 21 bases separating them. The DNA for the CDR3 is TGTGCCACCAGCAGGTCTAGCGGGGAGCCGGGTTATGAAGCTTTCTTT. Its translation is CATSRSSGEPGYEAFF.

The rearrangement links TRBV7-2 to TRBJ2-3, with D hard to call. The CDR3 has 14 amino acids. Germline V lookup: CDR1 SGHTA, CDR2 FQGNSA. V lost 4 bases and J lost 5, with 13 bases in between. CDR3 nucleotide sequence: TGTGCCAGCAGCTCCCCCCTTTGGGTAGATACGCAGTATTTT. Translating gives CASSSPLWVDTQYF.

Only one count was recorded for this clonotype. The CDR3 is CASSARQAVLTEAFF. The CDR3 bases are TGTGCCAGCAGTGCCCGACAAGCGGTTTTAACTGAAGCTTTCTTT. V is TRBV6-1 and J is TRBJ1-1; no clear D. This CDR3 is 15 amino acids long. Looked up from germline, CDR1 is MNHNS and CDR2 is SASEGT. Deletions cut 4 bases from V and 5 bases from J, with 17 bases between.

The CDR3 spells CARQGANIYGYTF. The CDR3 region has the DNA TGTGCACGACAGGGGGCTAACATCTATGGCTACACCTTC. The chain carries TRBV30 and TRBJ1-2; 10 nucleotides agree with TRBD1. CDR3 size: 13 residues. The germline CDR1 and CDR2 sequences are GTSNPN and SVGIG (reference sequence). Combining the CDR3 with reference TRBV30 and TRBJ1-2 gives the whole variable domain SQTIHQWPATLVQPVGSPLSLECTVEGTSNPNLYWYRQAAGRGLQLLFYSVGIGQISSEVPQNLSASRPQDRQFILSSKKLLLSDSGFYLCARQGANIYGYTFGSGTRLTVV.

The rearrangement uses TRBV7-3 and TRBJ2-2, with D tentatively TRBD1 (5 bases). The CDR3 is made up of 15 amino acids. Germline lookup yields CDR1 SGHTA and CDR2 FQGTGA. The V end was cut by 0 bases, the J end by 3 bases, with 8 bases between. The CDR3 here is CASSLTREDTGELFF. CDR3 bases: TGTGCCAGCAGCTTAACCAGGGAAGACACCGGGGAGCTGTTTTTT.

This rearrangement joins TRBV12-3 or TRBV12-4 to TRBJ1-5; TRBD1 agrees at 7 bases. With 5 bases clipped from V and 4 bases from J, the junction kept 8 bases outside the gene matches. The CDR3 sequence is 15 residues long. The CDR3 loop is CASSPDRKANQPQHF. In DNA form, the CDR3 reads TGTGCCAGCAGTCCGGACAGGAAGGCAAATCAGCCCCAGCATTTT.

The V gene is TRBV6-1, the J gene TRBJ1-1; possibly TRBD1 for D (5 bases). V lost 8 bases to trimming and J lost 5 bases, with 24 bases between them. Germline V gene lookup returns CDR1 MNHNS and CDR2 SASEGT. This CDR3 spans 16 amino acids. The CDR3 reads CASFTWGEYVGTEAFF. The CDR3 DNA reads TGTGCCAGCTTTACGTGGGGGGAGTATGTTGGAACTGAAGCTTTCTTT.

Worth noting for this clonotype: One junction end disagrees with the germline gene, perhaps due to a read error. V usage is TRBV6-6 and J usage is TRBJ2-2, with a tentative D call TRBD1 (5 bases). This CDR3 comprises 14 residues. CDR1 is MNHNY, CDR2 SVGAGI, per germline (reference sequence). CDR3 region: CASGYDSGTGELFF. The CDR3 nucleotides are TGTGCCAGCGGTTATGACAGTGGCACCGGGGAGCTGTTTTTT.

The V call is TRBV25-1, the J call TRBJ2-4, with 10 nucleotides matching TRBD2. With the DNA end fitting TRBJ2-5 better, the J assignment may be wrong. Germline V gives CDR1 MGHDK, CDR2 SYGVNS. This CDR3 comprises 15 residues. CDR3 DNA sequence: TGTGCCAGCAGTGTTAGCGGGAGGCGCCAAGAGACCCAGTACTTC. Its protein is CASSVSGRRQETQYF.

The rearrangement uses TRBV6-1 and TRBJ1-1; D remains ambiguous. The V end was cut by 4 bases, the J end by 5 bases, with 17 bases between. The CDR3 has 15 residues. Germline CDR1 and CDR2: MNHNS and SASEGT. The CDR3 loop reads CASSGPTLLGTEAFF. CDR3 nucleotide sequence: TGTGCCAGCAGTGGACCAACCCTACTTGGAACTGAAGCTTTCTTT.

This clonotype was observed a few times. V is TRBV27 and J is TRBJ2-2; 7 bases line up with TRBD1. Trimming at V came to 0 bases and at J to 5 bases, leaving 3 bases not matched to a gene. The CDR3 runs 15 residues. CDR1 and CDR2 (germline): MNHEY, SMNVEV (reference sequence). Written as DNA, the CDR3 is TGTGCCAGCAGTTTATCGACAGGGTGGACCGGGGAGCTGTTTTTT. This translates into CASSLSTGWTGELFF.

CDR3 amino acids: CSARVEWGTNTEAFF. CDR3 sequence (DNA): TGCAGTGCTAGAGTGGAGTGGGGGACGAACACTGAAGCTTTCTTT. This chain joins TRBV20-1 and TRBJ1-1; a possible D gene is TRBD1 (5 bases). The V end lost 1 base, the J end lost 1 base, and 13 bases lay between the germline ends. CDR1 is DFQATT, CDR2 SNEGSKA, per germline (reference sequence). This CDR3 contains 15 residues.